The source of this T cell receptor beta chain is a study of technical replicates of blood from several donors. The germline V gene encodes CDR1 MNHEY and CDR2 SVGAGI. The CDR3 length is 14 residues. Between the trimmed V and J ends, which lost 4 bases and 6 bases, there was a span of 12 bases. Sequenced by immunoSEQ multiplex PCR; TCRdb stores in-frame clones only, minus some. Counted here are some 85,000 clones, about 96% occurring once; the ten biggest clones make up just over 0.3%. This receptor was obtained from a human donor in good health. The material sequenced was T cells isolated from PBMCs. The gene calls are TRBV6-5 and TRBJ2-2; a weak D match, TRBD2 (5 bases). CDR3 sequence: CASSLGRGAGELFF. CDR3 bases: TGTGCCAGCAGTTTGGGCCGGGGAGCCGGGGAGCTGTTTTTT.